These 26 T cell receptor beta chains were sequenced from one sample in a study of technical replicates of blood from a few donors. Sequencing used immunoSEQ multiplex PCR; TCRdb keeps in-frame clones, though not all of them. The table includes under 90,000 clones, about 97% detected once. The material sequenced was T cells isolated from PBMCs. These receptors originate from a human donor in good health.

V is TRBV6-8 and J is TRBJ1-3; no definite D call. CDR1 and CDR2 from the germline V gene are MNHGY and SAAAGT. This CDR3 region has 17 residues. The V and J ends lost 8 bases and 0 bases respectively, with 20 bases between them. The CDR3 DNA follows: TGTGCCAGCGAAACCCGCGGATGTTATAGCTCTGGAAACACCATATATTTT. It codes for CASETRGCYSSGNTIYF.

This clone is a singleton in its sample. The CDR3 protein is CASSLDPFSGNTIYF. CDR3 DNA sequence: TGCGCCAGCAGCTTGGATCCCTTCTCTGGAAACACCATATATTTT. This sequence joins TRBV5-1 and TRBJ1-3; D not resolved. CDR3 length: 15 residues. The germline gives CDR1 SGHRS, CDR2 YFSETQ. V was shortened by 0 bases and J by 0 bases, with 7 bases between the two germline ends. Supplemented by reference TRBV5-1 and TRBJ1-3, the full variable domain reads KAGVTQTPRYLIKTRGQQVTLSCSPISGHRSVSWYQQTPGQGLQFLFEYFSETQRNKGNFPGRFSGRQFSNSRSEMNVSTLELGDSALYLCASSLDPFSGNTIYFGEGSWLTVV.

This chain joins TRBV10-3 and TRBJ1-1; TRBD1 agrees at 7 bases. This CDR3 has 17 residues. Losses at the gene ends were 5 bases for V and 0 bases for J; bases not matched to a gene: 12. Germline V gene lookup returns CDR1 ENHRY and CDR2 SYGVKD. The DNA of the CDR3 is TGTGCCATCAGTCCGGGACAGCCTACCCTCTTGAACACTGAAGCTTTCTTT. It codes for CAISPGQPTLLNTEAFF.

CDR3: CASSLARDRAIDEQFF. CDR3 DNA: TGTGCCAGCAGCTTAGCACGGGACAGGGCTATCGATGAGCAGTTCTTC. The J gene is TRBJ2-1, the V gene TRBV7-8, with TRBD1 matching 9 bases. The CDR3 length is 16 residues. V dropped 0 bases and J dropped 8; count of bases not matched to a gene: 8. The germline gives CDR1 SGHVS, CDR2 FQNEAQ.

This rearrangement joins TRBV5-4 to TRBJ2-1, with TRBD2 matching over 13 bases. V shed 3 bases, J shed 7 bases, and the junction held 7 bases outside the gene matches. Germline V gene lookup returns CDR1 SGHNT and CDR2 YYREEE (reference sequence). This CDR3 is 16 amino acids long. The CDR3 is CASSSGLAGEGNEQFF. In DNA, the CDR3 is TGTGCCAGCAGCTCAGGACTAGCGGGAGAAGGAAATGAGCAGTTCTTC.

The gene calls are TRBV28 and TRBJ1-2; TRBD1 might be the D (6 bases). The germline V gene has CDR1 MDHEN and CDR2 SYDVKM. CDR3 length: 14 amino acids. V was trimmed by 3 bases and J by 3 bases, leaving 11 bases between them. Here the CDR3 DNA reads TGTGCCAGCAGTTTTGCGGGGGCAGACTATGGCTACACCTTC. This gives the protein CASSFAGADYGYTF.

Turning to this clone: A read error may produce the germline difference seen at one junction end. The chain combines TRBV30 with TRBJ2-3, with D perhaps matching TRBD1 (6 bases). The CDR3 is 11 residues long. In germline, CDR1 is GTSNPN, CDR2 SVGIG (reference sequence). The DNA of the CDR3 is TGTGCCTGGAGTGTAAGTCAGGGGATGGATTTT. Its translation: CAWSVSQGMDF.

This chain connects TRBV5-1 to TRBJ2-3, with a possible D match to TRBD2 (8 bases). V was pared by 0 bases and J by 0 bases, with 14 bases between. Germline values: CDR1 SGHRS, CDR2 YFSETQ. The CDR3 is 17 amino acids. CDR3: CASSLAGGGPSTDTQYF. The CDR3 DNA reads TGCGCCAGCAGCTTGGCGGGAGGGGGCCCTAGCACAGATACGCAGTATTTT.

J is TRBJ1-5 and V is TRBV18; 7 bases match TRBD1. The V and J ends lost 0 bases and 2 bases, in that order; junction bases with no gene match: 7. The CDR3 covers 17 residues. The germline V gene has CDR1 KGHSH and CDR2 LQKENI. The CDR3 reads CASSPPNRGVGNQPQHF. The CDR3 DNA follows: TGTGCCAGCTCACCACCGAACAGGGGAGTAGGCAATCAGCCCCAGCATTTT.

V and J are TRBV2 and TRBJ2-7; no clear D. Looked up from germline, CDR1 is SNHLY and CDR2 is FYNNEI. The CDR3 runs to 12 residues. The V and J ends lost 8 bases and 6 bases respectively, with 14 bases between them. The CDR3 sequence is CASLELVSEQYF. CDR3 DNA: TGTGCCAGCCTAGAGTTAGTTTCCGAGCAGTACTTC.

The chain joins TRBV28 to TRBJ2-1; maybe TRBD1 (5 bases). The CDR3 is 11 residues long. V lost 8 bases to trimming and J lost 10 bases, with 12 bases between them. The germline V gene encodes CDR1 MDHEN and CDR2 SYDVKM. Here the CDR3 reads CASAAGLEQFF. CDR3 nucleotide sequence: TGTGCCAGCGCAGCAGGGTTGGAGCAGTTCTTC. Full variable domain (remainder filled in from reference TRBV28 and TRBJ2-1): DVKVTQSSRYLVKRTGEKVFLECVQDMDHENMFWYRQDPGLGLRLIYFSYDVKMKEKGDIPEGYSVSREKKERFSLILESASTNQTSMYLCASAAGLEQFFGPGTRLTVL.

The gene calls are TRBV4-1 and TRBJ1-2; 7 bases agree with TRBD1. Germline-derived CDR1 and CDR2 are MGHRA and YSYEKL. The V gene end was trimmed by 1 base and the J gene end by 4 bases; junction bases not matched to a gene: 6. This CDR3 comprises 15 residues. This CDR3 reads CASSQGRGLGYGYTF. For the CDR3, the DNA is TGCGCCAGCAGCCAAGGGAGGGGGCTGGGCTATGGCTACACCTTC.

The rearrangement links TRBV11-3 to TRBJ1-1; D is uncertain. This CDR3 contains 12 residues. Trimming pared 5 bases from V and 5 bases from J, leaving 9 bases between. Germline-derived CDR1 and CDR2 are SGHNT and YENEEA. This CDR3 reads CASSPRRTEAFF. The CDR3 nucleotides read TGTGCCAGCAGCCCTCGGAGGACTGAAGCTTTCTTT.

The V and J genes are TRBV7-6 and TRBJ1-2; maybe TRBD1 (6 bases). Deletions cut 6 bases from V and 1 base from J, with 9 bases between. The CDR3 runs 13 residues. Per germline, CDR1 SGHVS and CDR2 FNYEAQ. The CDR3 spells CASSQDSNYGYTF. CDR3 nucleotide sequence: TGTGCCAGCAGTCAGGACAGTAACTATGGCTACACCTTC. The whole variable domain, remainder taken from reference TRBV7-6 and TRBJ1-2, is GAGVSQSPRYKVTKRGQDVALRCDPISGHVSLYWYRQALGQGPEFLTYFNYEAQQDKSGLPNDRFSAERPEGSISTLTIQRTEQRDSAMYRCASSQDSNYGYTFGSGTRLTVV.

The J gene is TRBJ2-3, the V gene TRBV9, with 7 nucleotides matching TRBD2. The CDR3 has 15 amino acids. Germline trimming cut 0 bases from V and 2 bases from J; bases unmatched to any gene: 3. Germline CDR1 is SGDLS and CDR2 is YYNGEE. For the CDR3, the DNA is TGTGCCAGCAGCGTAGAAAGCGGGGCCACAGATACGCAGTATTTT. Amino acid sequence: CASSVESGATDTQYF. Together with reference TRBV9 and TRBJ2-3, the CDR3 gives the full variable domain: DSGVTQTPKHLITATGQRVTLRCSPRSGDLSVYWYQQSLDQGLQFLIQYYNGEERAKGNILERFSAQQFPDLHSELNLSSLELGDSALYFCASSVESGATDTQYFGPGTRLTVL.

J is TRBJ2-3 and V is TRBV5-1, with 9 bases identical to TRBD2. Germline CDR1 is SGHRS and CDR2 is YFSETQ. CDR3 length: 14 residues. The V and J ends lost 3 bases and 2 bases, in that order; junction bases with no gene match: 1. The CDR3 coding sequence is TGCGCCAGCAGCTCTAGCGGGACCACAGATACGCAGTATTTT. Its protein is CASSSSGTTDTQYF.

J is TRBJ2-1 and V is TRBV19; perhaps TRBD1 as D (5 bases). CDR3 length: 15 residues. V was trimmed by 1 base and J by 4 bases, leaving 11 bases between them. Germline loops: CDR1 LNHDA, CDR2 SQIVND (reference sequence). The CDR3 nucleotides read TGTGCCAGTAGTATAGGGGGCGCAGGGTACAATGAGCAGTTCTTC. Its protein is CASSIGGAGYNEQFF.

V and J are TRBV29-1 and TRBJ2-3; 14 positions match TRBD2. This CDR3 region has 16 residues. Germline trimming cut 0 bases from V and 6 bases from J; bases unmatched to any gene: 5. Germline CDR1 is SQVTM and CDR2 is ANQGSEA. In DNA, the CDR3 is TGCAGCGTTGAAGATCTGGGACTAGCGGGAGTGGATACGCAGTATTTT. Translating it yields CSVEDLGLAGVDTQYF.

A few counts support this clone. The genes are TRBV4-2 and TRBJ2-5; TRBD2 matches 15 bases. Germline loops: CDR1 LGHNA, CDR2 YNFKEQ. The CDR3 spans 15 residues. V trimming: 4 bases; J trimming: 4 bases; junction bases outside the gene matches: 1. This CDR3 is CASSRTSGGAETQYF. The CDR3 DNA is TGTGCCAGCAGCCGGACTAGCGGGGGGGCAGAGACCCAGTACTTC.

The rearrangement uses TRBV5-6 and TRBJ1-4; 7 bases map to TRBD1. CDR3 length equals 15 residues. Germline lookup yields CDR1 SGHDT and CDR2 YYEEEE. Trimming cost V 1 base and J 7 bases; bases outside gene matches: 7. CDR3 sequence: CASSLKMTGSEKLFF. CDR3 coding DNA: TGTGCCAGCAGCTTGAAAATGACAGGGAGTGAAAAACTGTTTTTT.

The count of this clone is one. The chain recombines TRBV5-1 with TRBJ2-6; a weak D match, TRBD2 (6 bases). V shed 0 bases and J shed 0 bases, with 10 bases lying between them. The CDR3 sequence is 17 residues long. The V gene's germline CDR1 is SGHRS and CDR2 YFSETQ. The CDR3, as DNA: TGCGCCAGCAGCTTGGGGGGGGAATACTCTGGGGCCAACGTCCTGACTTTC. This translates into CASSLGGEYSGANVLTF.

The chain joins TRBV2 to TRBJ1-2, with 7 nucleotides matching TRBD1. CDR1 and CDR2 from the germline V gene are SNHLY and FYNNEI. This CDR3 contains 13 residues. V lost 5 bases to trimming and J lost 2 bases; unmatched junction nucleotides: 2. The CDR3 nucleotides are TGTGCCAGCAGTCGGGACAGCAACTATGGCTACACCTTC. It encodes CASSRDSNYGYTF.

This chain links TRBV18 with TRBJ1-2, with D tentatively TRBD1 (6 bases). Germline V CDR1 and CDR2: KGHSH, LQKENI. The CDR3 consists of 14 residues. Trimming pared 5 bases from V and 4 bases from J, leaving 14 bases between. In nucleotides, the CDR3 is TGTGCCAGCTCAACCCAACAGGGCCCCTATGGCTACACCTTC. Protein sequence: CASSTQQGPYGYTF.

V usage is TRBV11-2 and J usage is TRBJ1-1; 10 positions agree with TRBD1. In germline, CDR1 is SGHAT, CDR2 FQNNGV. After removal of 4 bases from V and 4 bases from J, the junction contained 6 bases not matched to a gene. The CDR3 spans 15 residues. This chain's CDR3 is CASSSPRTGGTEAFF. The CDR3 nucleotides read TGTGCCAGCAGCTCCCCCCGGACAGGGGGCACTGAAGCTTTCTTT.

The chain combines TRBV6-1 with TRBJ1-5; TRBD1 agrees at 8 bases. CDR3 size: 15 residues. Trimming took 4 bases from V and 4 from J; bases not matched to a gene: 6. The germline V gene encodes CDR1 MNHNS and CDR2 SASEGT. This chain's CDR3 is CASSGNRGINQPQHF. The CDR3 nucleotides are TGTGCCAGCAGTGGAAACAGGGGGATTAATCAGCCCCAGCATTTT.

This chain uses TRBV30 with TRBJ1-6; a weak D match, TRBD1 (5 bases). The CDR3 extends over 13 amino acids. The V end was cut by 5 bases, the J end by 8 bases, with 13 bases between. The germline V gene has CDR1 GTSNPN and CDR2 SVGIG (reference sequence). CDR3 nucleotide sequence: TGTGCCTGGTGGGGGGGTGGGGATTCACCCCTCCACTTT. It yields the protein CAWWGGGDSPLHF.